These 4 T cell receptor beta chains originate from one sample sequenced in a study of T cell responses to AZD1222 COVID-19 vaccine. The method was immunoSEQ multiplex PCR; TCRdb's version includes in-frame clones alone and lacks a portion of them. The table has some 98,000 clones, about 88% seen once. The material was peripheral blood, obtained 28 days after the second AZD1222 dose. All receptors come from an adult who received the AZD1222 COVID-19 vaccine.

The chain uses TRBV21-1 and TRBJ2-7; the D call of TRBD1 is as the table states it, not checked on the DNA. TRBV21-1 is a pseudogene locus. The CDR3 spans 12 residues. The CDR3 region has the DNA TGTGCCAGCAAGGGGGCGCCCATCGAGCAGTACTTC. It translates to CASKGAPIEQYF.

The chain has TRBV5-1 and TRBJ2-7; the D gene is possibly TRBD1 (6 bases). The CDR3 spans 15 residues. V was trimmed by 0 bases and J by 0 bases, leaving 10 bases between them. Germline CDR1 SGHRS, CDR2 YFSETQ. CDR3 nucleotide sequence: TGCGCCAGCAGCTTGGTGGGACAAACCTCCTACGAGCAGTACTTC. Its protein is CASSLVGQTSYEQYF.

This rearrangement joins TRBV18 to TRBJ2-3; no clear D. CDR1 and CDR2 from the germline V gene are KGHSH and LQKENI. With 3 bases removed from V and 3 bases from J, the gap between germline ends came to 7 bases. This CDR3 region has 13 residues. The CDR3, as DNA: TGTGCCAGCTCACCGGATGTGACAGATACGCAGTATTTT. Protein product: CASSPDVTDTQYF.

This rearrangement joins TRBV7-9 to TRBJ2-5, with 13 bases aligning to TRBD2. J gave up 5 bases and V 5 bases, and 8 bases lay outside the gene matches. CDR3 size: 16 residues. From germline, CDR1 is SEHNR and CDR2 FQNEAQ (reference sequence). CDR3 residues: CASSKLAGGASETQYF. The CDR3 region has the DNA TGTGCCAGCAGCAAACTAGCGGGGGGGGCTTCGGAGACCCAGTACTTC.